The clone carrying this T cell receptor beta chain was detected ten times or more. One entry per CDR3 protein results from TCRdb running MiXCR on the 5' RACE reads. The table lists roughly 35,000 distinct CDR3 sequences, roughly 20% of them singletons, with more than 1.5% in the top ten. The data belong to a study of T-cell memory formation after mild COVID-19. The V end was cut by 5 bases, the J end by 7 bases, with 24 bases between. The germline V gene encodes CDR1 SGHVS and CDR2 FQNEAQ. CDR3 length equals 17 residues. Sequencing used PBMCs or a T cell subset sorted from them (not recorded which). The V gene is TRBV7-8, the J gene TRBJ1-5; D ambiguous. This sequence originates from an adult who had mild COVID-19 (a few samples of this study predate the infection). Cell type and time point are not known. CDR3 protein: CASSPTPLQTISQPQHF. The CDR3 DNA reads TGTGCCAGCAGCCCAACGCCCCTACAGACGATTAGCCAGCCCCAGCATTTT.